This T cell receptor beta chain was identified in a study of regulatory T cells in long-lasting Graves disease (TCRdb year 2021). About the investigation overall: Persistent Graves' disease meant more than 5 years of antithyroid drug treatment with TSH receptor autoantibodies that stayed positive. The study took place in China and was registered as a clinical trial. Antithyroid drugs had been taken for approximately 9.5 years on average by persistent Graves' disease patients in the clinical cohort. Persistent Graves' disease patients were compared with newly diagnosed Graves' disease patients by peripheral blood TCR sequencing and RNA sequencing. A total of approximately 35 samples underwent TCR sequencing: around 13 from persistent and around 20 from newly diagnosed Graves' disease patients.

Per the publication, the time point label means: persistent/refractory GD, antithyroid drugs over 5 years with positive TRAb. For both TCR sequencing and RNA sequencing, RNA was extracted from PBMCs in TRIzol. Graves' disease was diagnosed according to American Thyroid Association guidelines. Recruitment of patients was carried out at an endocrinology department in Xi'an, China. Each patient gave 7 to 9.5 milliliters of peripheral blood, collected in an EDTA anticoagulant tube. Ficoll Paque Plus density gradient separation was used to isolate PBMCs, and no additional T cell sorting was done. An Agilent 2100 Bioanalyzer and agarose gel were used to check RNA quality, while a NanoDrop 2000 measured RNA concentration. The method was multiplex PCR. The sequencer was an Illumina HiSeq 4000. TCR beta libraries were built with iRepertoire HTBI primers and Arm-PCR amplification of CDR3 regions. Before sequencing, the PCR products underwent gel purification. The authors processed their data as follows. Across samples, about 64 TRBV and 14 TRBJ segments were identified and used for gene usage analysis of CDR3 amino acid clonotypes. Filtered high-quality paired reads were merged into contigs using COPE and FqMerger. Contigs were aligned with BLAST to IMGT TRBV, TRBD and TRBJ reference genes, and CDR3 was defined per IMGT. Highly expanded clones were defined as clonotypes with a frequency above 0.1%. Shannon entropy served as the measure of repertoire diversity, while the Gini coefficient captured V-J evenness. Clonotypes shared by more than one individual were considered public. In TCRdb, the public reads were trimmed at Q25 with fastp and aligned with MiXCR, with productive beta chains retained. Every entry covers one CDR3 protein and lists the most common genes and DNA from its rows. These V and J calls derive from TCRdb rather than the authors' analysis. A total of 300,000 or so distinct CDR3 sequences appear in this sample, around 19% of them only once. The top ten hold just under 30% of the sample.

This clonotype was detected many times. Its antigen has not been determined. It has no much larger one-base neighbor in the sample; base qualities were not kept. Study-wide findings and limitations: The small sample size was acknowledged by the authors as a limitation that may reduce accuracy. Preferential use of TRBV28, TRBJ1-2 and TRBJ2-5 was observed in persistent disease, whereas TRBV20-1 and TRBJ2-1 were favored in newly diagnosed disease. Because the primary lesion, thyroid tissue, could not be accessed, the study looked at peripheral blood alone. Sequencing and analysis were restricted to the TCR beta chain. Patients with persistent disease shared more public clonotypes (fewer than 3,000) than newly diagnosed patients did (approximately 1,000). Lower TCR Shannon entropy and fewer highly expanded clones were observed in persistent Graves' disease patients than in newly diagnosed patients, which suggested clonal expansion.

Trimming removed 4 bases from V and 1 base from J, leaving 22 bases between the germline ends. The CDR3 numbers 18 residues from cysteine through phenylalanine. Just the 54-base CDR3 DNA is kept, in frame starting at base 1. Based on the germline V gene (reference sequence), the CDR1 and CDR2 sequences are SEHNR and FQNEAQ. The source was peripheral blood mononuclear cells (PBMCs), collected when the disease was refractory, from a patient treated with antithyroid drugs. This receptor was identified in a female donor with Graves disease. The chain is encoded by TRBV7-9 joined to TRBJ2-5; the D gene assignment is ambiguous. CDR3 protein: CASSSPSPGSSGQETQYF. In nucleotide form, the sequence is TGTGCCAGCAGCTCCCCTTCGCCGGGCAGCTCTGGCCAAGAGACCCAGTACTTC. With all but the CDR3 taken from the reference TRBV7-9 and TRBJ2-5 genes, the full variable domain is: DTGVSQNPRHKITKRGQNVTFRCDPISEHNRLYWYRQTLGQGPEFLTYFQNEAQLEKSRLLSDRFSAERPKGSFSTLEIQRTEQGDSAMYLCASSSPSPGSSGQETQYFGPGTRLLVL.